The 19 T cell receptor beta chains reported below all come from one sample, sequenced in a study of Graves' ophthalmopathy and Graves' hyperthyroidism. CDR3 regions of TCR beta were amplified from RNA transcripts. First-round RT-PCR with HTBI primers preceded a second-round multiplex PCR. Each CDR3 protein is one row after TCRdb ran MiXCR on the multiplex PCR reads. The table shows hundreds of thousands of distinct CDR3 sequences, with approximately 39% occurring only once. The specimen was peripheral blood. All receptors come from an adult man with Graves' ophthalmopathy.

At least ten counts were recorded for this clonotype. The rearrangement joins TRBV13 to TRBJ1-4; tentatively, D is TRBD1 (5 bases). This CDR3 spans 15 amino acids. Trimming left V 2 bases short and J 4 bases short, with 11 bases between. Germline V gene data show CDR1 as PRHDT and CDR2 as FYEKMQ (reference sequence). The CDR3 region is CASSLRAGYNEKLFF. The CDR3 bases are TGTGCCAGCAGCTTACGAGCAGGGTATAATGAAAAACTGTTTTTT.

The table lists this clonotype with many counts. The V call is TRBV12-3 or TRBV12-4, the J call TRBJ2-7, with a possible D match to TRBD1 (6 bases). V was pared by 6 bases and J by 7 bases, with 13 bases between. The CDR3 extends over 12 amino acids. CDR3 in DNA: TGTGCCAGCAGAAGTACAGGGTTGGAGCAGTACTTC. Protein product: CASRSTGLEQYF.

V gene TRBV20-1 combines with J gene TRBJ2-7; 10 positions agree with TRBD1. Germline trimming cut 5 bases from V and 2 bases from J; bases unmatched to any gene: 3. Germline lookup yields CDR1 DFQATT and CDR2 SNEGSKA (reference sequence). CDR3 size: 13 residues. The CDR3 spells CSAGTGATYEQYF. Here the CDR3 DNA reads TGCAGTGCTGGGACAGGGGCCACCTACGAGCAGTACTTC.

The chain links TRBV6-5 to TRBJ1-1; maybe TRBD1 (5 bases). This CDR3 spans 15 amino acids. Germline V gene sequence: CDR1 MNHEY, CDR2 SVGAGI. Trimming took off 2 bases at V and 5 bases at J, with 15 bases between the two ends. This CDR3 is CASSYGAGRGTEAFF. The CDR3 DNA follows: TGTGCCAGCAGTTACGGGGCAGGTCGGGGGACTGAAGCTTTCTTT.

This clonotype was found many times. The rearrangement links TRBV24-1 to TRBJ1-1; D uncertain. Trimming removed 4 bases at V and 7 bases at J, with 18 bases between. The CDR3 runs to 15 residues. Germline V lookup: CDR1 KGHDR, CDR2 SFDVKD. CDR3 sequence (DNA): TGTGCCACCAGTGAGCTCATCCCCCGGTCGGATGAAGCTTTCTTT. Translated: CATSELIPRSDEAFF.

V and J are TRBV7-9 and TRBJ2-5; weak D call: TRBD2 (5 bases). The CDR3 contains 13 residues. Germline V lookup: CDR1 SEHNR, CDR2 FQNEAQ (reference sequence). Trimming took 2 bases from V and 2 from J, leaving 6 bases between them. The CDR3: CASSLWEQETQYF. The CDR3 DNA is TGTGCCAGCAGCTTATGGGAGCAAGAGACCCAGTACTTC. Combining the CDR3 with reference TRBV7-9 and TRBJ2-5 gives the whole variable domain DTGVSQNPRHKITKRGQNVTFRCDPISEHNRLYWYRQTLGQGPEFLTYFQNEAQLEKSRLLSDRFSAERPKGSFSTLEIQRTEQGDSAMYLCASSLWEQETQYFGPGTRLLVL.

The chain joins TRBV14 to TRBJ1-6; D uncertain. Between the trimmed V and J ends, which lost 4 bases and 5 bases, there was a span of 9 bases. The CDR3 runs 14 residues. Germline V gene sequence: CDR1 SGHDN, CDR2 FVKESK. CDR3 DNA sequence: TGTGCCAGCAGCCGCTACGGGAATAATTCACCCCTCCACTTT. It specifies CASSRYGNNSPLHF. Using reference TRBV14 and TRBJ1-6 for the parts outside the CDR3, the full variable domain is EAGVTQFPSHSVIEKGQTVTLRCDPISGHDNLYWYRRVMGKEIKFLLHFVKESKQDESGMPNNRFLAERTGGTYSTLKVQPAELEDSGVYFCASSRYGNNSPLHFGNGTRLTVT.

This chain uses TRBV10-3 with TRBJ2-7, with 9 bases fitting TRBD1. Germline V lookup: CDR1 ENHRY, CDR2 SYGVKD. Trimming took 7 bases from V and 3 from J; bases not matched to a gene: 4. This CDR3 contains 13 residues. CDR3 sequence (DNA): TGTGCCATCACTCCGACAGGGGGCTACGAGCAGTACTTC. Protein product: CAITPTGGYEQYF.

There are many counts of this clonotype. V is TRBV10-2 and J is TRBJ2-6; D unresolved. V lost 8 bases and J lost 4, with 12 bases in between. The CDR3 runs 14 residues. CDR1 is WSHSY and CDR2 is SAAADI in the germline V gene. DNA of the CDR3: TGCGCCAGCCTCGAGTCGTCAGGGGCCAACGTCCTGACTTTC. Protein sequence: CASLESSGANVLTF.

This clonotype was detected many times. The J gene is TRBJ1-2, the V gene TRBV12-3 or TRBV12-4; possible D gene TRBD1, 6 bases. The V end was cut by 3 bases, the J end by 3 bases, with 11 bases between. The CDR3 sequence is 14 residues long. The CDR3 region is CASSFQQGHYGYTF. For the CDR3, the DNA is TGTGCCAGCAGTTTTCAACAGGGTCACTATGGCTACACCTTC.

This rearrangement joins TRBV25-1 to TRBJ2-3; D may be TRBD1 or TRBD2 (6 bases each). Germline loops: CDR1 MGHDK, CDR2 SYGVNS. The CDR3 loop spans 15 amino acids. V was clipped by 6 bases and J by 7 bases, with 20 bases between them. CDR3: CASSLDGGRVNTQYF. The CDR3 DNA follows: TGTGCCAGCAGCTTGGATGGGGGGCGAGTGAATACGCAGTATTTT. Filled out from reference TRBV25-1 and TRBJ2-3, the complete variable domain reads EADIYQTPRYLVIGTGKKITLECSQTMGHDKMYWYQQDPGMELHLIHYSYGVNSTEKGDLSSESTVSRIRTEHFPLTLESARPSHTSQYLCASSLDGGRVNTQYFGPGTRLTVL.

This chain links TRBV5-1 with TRBJ1-2; 7 bases align to TRBD1. The CDR3 is 16 residues long. Germline V CDR1 and CDR2: SGHRS, YFSETQ. With V trimmed by 0 bases and J by 4 bases, 9 bases remained unmatched. In DNA form, the CDR3 reads TGCGCCAGCAGCTTGGCCCCGACAGGGACCTCCTATGGCTACACCTTC. Residues: CASSLAPTGTSYGYTF.

The rearrangement uses TRBV25-1 and TRBJ2-2; perhaps TRBD2 as D (5 bases). The CDR3 extends over 15 amino acids. V was cut by 5 bases and J by 1 base, with 11 bases left in between. Germline V lookup: CDR1 MGHDK, CDR2 SYGVNS. The CDR3 DNA reads TGTGCCAGCAGTCCCCTCGGACTGAACACCGGGGAGCTGTTTTTT. Translation: CASSPLGLNTGELFF.

There are many counts of this clonotype. CDR3 amino acids: CASSGRGEQAFF. The DNA of the CDR3 is TGTGCCAGCAGCGGGAGGGGTGAGCAGGCTTTCTTT. The chain has TRBV5-8 and TRBJ1-1, with a possible D match to TRBD1 (5 bases). Trimming cost V 4 bases and J 11 bases, with 15 bases left between them. CDR3 length equals 12 residues. The V gene's germline CDR1 is SGHTS and CDR2 YDEGEE.

This clonotype was counted at least ten times. The rearrangement links TRBV7-8 to TRBJ2-5; D remains unclear. Germline V gene sequence: CDR1 SGHVS, CDR2 FQNEAQ. The CDR3 totals 13 residues. Deletions cut 5 bases from V and 0 bases from J, with 7 bases between. CDR3 region: CASSQGNQETQYF. The DNA of the CDR3 is TGTGCCAGCAGCCAAGGGAACCAAGAGACCCAGTACTTC.

At least ten counts were recorded for this clonotype. The chain carries TRBV5-1 and TRBJ1-6; D perhaps matches TRBD1 (5 bases). The V end was cut by 2 bases, the J end by 8 bases, with 11 bases between. Germline lookup yields CDR1 SGHRS and CDR2 YFSETQ. There are 14 residues in the CDR3. CDR3 region: CASSFTPGDSPLHF. The CDR3 region has the DNA TGCGCCAGCAGCTTTACACCGGGGGATTCACCCCTCCACTTT.

This clonotype was observed at least ten times. The chain carries TRBV7-2 and TRBJ1-1, with D possibly matching TRBD1 (6 bases). Germline V CDR1 and CDR2: SGHTA, FQGNSA. This CDR3 is built from 15 residues. The germline V and J ends were trimmed by 5 bases and 0 bases, with 13 bases remaining between them. The CDR3 loop is CASSGGQNMNTEAFF. The CDR3 DNA reads TGTGCCAGCAGCGGCGGACAGAACATGAACACTGAAGCTTTCTTT.

The chain is built from TRBV7-9 and TRBJ2-5; 9 bases align to TRBD1. Per germline, CDR1 SEHNR and CDR2 FQNEAQ (reference sequence). With 5 bases clipped from V and 4 bases from J, the junction kept 8 bases outside the gene matches. This CDR3 contains 15 residues. DNA of the CDR3: TGTGCCAGCAGCCTCGGACAGGGGTATTCAGAGACCCAGTACTTC. This gives the protein CASSLGQGYSETQYF.

For this clonotype: A much larger clone differs by one base, so this may be a read error. The chain is built from TRBV2 and TRBJ2-5, with 11 bases identical to TRBD2. This CDR3 spans 14 amino acids. Germline lookup yields CDR1 SNHLY and CDR2 FYNNEI. With V trimmed by 8 bases and J by 5 bases, 7 bases remained unmatched. CDR3 protein: CASGPLAGAETQYF. The CDR3 DNA reads as TGTGCCAGCGGACCACTAGCGGGGGCTGAGACCCAGTACTTC.